This TCR beta chain emerged from a study of blood T cell repertoires in COVID-19. Measured with immunoSEQ multiplex PCR; TCRdb has only the in-frame clones, and not every one. The repertoire holds 150,000 to 200,000 clones, around nine tenths seen once, with roughly an eighth in the top ten. Seattle's enrolled individuals joined amid active infection and were then monitored longitudinally. V shed 4 bases, J shed 0 bases, and the junction held 4 bases outside the gene matches. The germline CDR1 and CDR2 sequences are LNHDA and SQIVND (reference sequence). The CDR3 is made up of 16 amino acids. Sample: peripheral blood. This chain uses TRBV19 with TRBJ2-4; TRBD1 matches at 9 bases. The sequence derives from a woman aged 70-85 years with COVID-19, enrolled during active disease. The DNA of the CDR3 is TGTGCCAGTAGTACTCGGGACAGGGTAGCCAAAAACATTCAGTACTTC. It encodes CASSTRDRVAKNIQYF.